The 23 T cell receptor beta chains presented below share a single source sample, sequenced in a study of blood T cell repertoires in COVID-19. Measured with immunoSEQ multiplex PCR; TCRdb has only the in-frame clones, and not every one. The table records approximately 300,000 clones, approximately 91% of them present only once. The sequenced material came from PBMCs or T cells enriched from blood (not recorded which). The receptors were gathered from a man between 60 and 75 years old who had recovered from COVID-19.

The chain carries TRBV19 and TRBJ2-1; the D gene is possibly TRBD2 (6 bases). V lost 6 bases and J 5 bases, leaving 17 bases between the germline ends. Germline assignment: CDR1 LNHDA and CDR2 SQIVND (reference sequence). There are 15 residues in the CDR3. The CDR3 region is CASRRDPPTHNEQFF. CDR3 nucleotides: TGTGCCAGTAGGCGGGACCCTCCCACTCACAATGAGCAGTTCTTC.

The J gene is TRBJ1-2, the V gene TRBV4-1; TRBD1 matches at 8 bases. Germline loops: CDR1 MGHRA, CDR2 YSYEKL. Losses at the gene ends were 2 bases for V and 2 bases for J; bases not matched to a gene: 10. This CDR3 region has 17 residues. This CDR3 is CASSQFPDRGLNYGYTF. The DNA for the CDR3 is TGCGCCAGCAGCCAATTCCCTGACAGGGGCCTAAACTATGGCTACACCTTC.

The chain carries TRBV5-5 and TRBJ2-7, with 7 bases matching TRBD1. The J segment lost 6 bases and the V segment lost 6 bases, leaving 6 bases of the junction unmatched. This CDR3 region has 12 residues. The V gene's germline CDR1 is SGHKS and CDR2 YYEKEE (reference sequence). Here the CDR3 reads CASMLSGGEQYF. The CDR3 DNA reads TGTGCCAGCATGCTATCAGGGGGCGAGCAGTACTTC.

The V and J genes are TRBV24-1 and TRBJ1-4; 9 bases agree with TRBD1. Unmatched junction bases numbered 17, after V lost 0 bases and J lost 4 bases. This CDR3 spans 21 amino acids. From germline, CDR1 is KGHDR and CDR2 SFDVKD. CDR3 in amino acids: CATSDLDFGTGHTRGNEKLFF. DNA for the CDR3: TGTGCCACCAGTGATTTGGATTTCGGGACAGGGCACACTCGTGGTAATGAAAAACTGTTTTTT.

The genes are TRBV2 and TRBJ2-7; TRBD2 matches at 8 bases. Germline CDR1 and CDR2: SNHLY and FYNNEI. The CDR3 length is 12 residues. Trimming removed 8 bases from V and 4 bases from J; junction bases left unmatched: 4. CDR3: CASGAGGYEQYF. For the CDR3, the DNA is TGTGCCAGCGGGGCGGGAGGATACGAGCAGTACTTC.

The J gene is TRBJ2-5, the V gene TRBV3-1 (or the pseudogene TRBV3-2); D may be TRBD2 (5 bases). The germline V gene has CDR1 LGHDT and CDR2 YNNKEL (reference sequence). Deletions cut 4 bases from V and 1 base from J, with 16 bases between. There are 16 residues in the CDR3. CDR3 nucleotides: TGTGCCAGCAGCCCCCACGAGGGATTCGGCCAAGAGACCCAGTACTTC. Its translation is CASSPHEGFGQETQYF.

CDR3 residues: CASSPTSGRGFNEQFF. The CDR3, as DNA: TGTGCCAGCTCACCTACTAGCGGGAGGGGGTTCAATGAGCAGTTCTTC. The gene calls are TRBV18 and TRBJ2-1; 13 positions match TRBD2. The trim removed 3 bases at V and 6 bases at J, leaving 5 bases unmatched. Germline CDR1 and CDR2: KGHSH and LQKENI. This CDR3 is 16 amino acids long.

This CDR3 is CASSRDWSNTGELFF. The CDR3 DNA reads as TGTGCCAGCAGCCGCGACTGGTCGAACACCGGGGAGCTGTTTTTT. The V call is TRBV3-1 (or the pseudogene TRBV3-2), the J call TRBJ2-2; D gene uncertain. With 4 bases removed from V and 0 bases from J, the gap between germline ends came to 9 bases. The germline gives CDR1 LGHDT, CDR2 YNNKEL (reference sequence). The CDR3 extends over 15 amino acids.

V usage is TRBV24-1 and J usage is TRBJ2-7; TRBD1 matches at 9 bases. The germline V gene encodes CDR1 KGHDR and CDR2 SFDVKD. This CDR3 has 14 amino acids. V trimming: 4 bases; J trimming: 4 bases; junction bases outside the gene matches: 4. The CDR3 region is CATSDPGQGYEQYF. The CDR3 DNA reads TGTGCCACCAGTGACCCGGGACAGGGTTACGAGCAGTACTTC.

The genes are TRBV7-8 and TRBJ2-3, with D possibly matching TRBD1 (5 bases). CDR1 SGHVS and CDR2 FQNEAQ come from the germline V gene. Trimming stripped 5 bases from V and 0 bases from J, with 15 bases between. This CDR3 has 16 residues. DNA of the CDR3: TGTGCCAGCAGCCCTGACAGATCCGCTAGCACAGATACGCAGTATTTT. This codes for CASSPDRSASTDTQYF.

This chain uses TRBV12-2 with TRBJ2-3; the table calls TRBD2, which could not be checked here. TRBV12-2 is given as a pseudogene. CDR3 length: 16 residues. Written as DNA, the CDR3 is TGTGCAAGTCGCTTAGCGTTCTTCACTAGCACAGATACGCAGTATTTT. Its protein is CASRLAFFTSTDTQYF.

In DNA form, the CDR3 reads TGTGCCAGCTCACCCTTGCCCCCGACTAGCGGGAGTCCGATAGATACGCAGTATTTT. Translation: CASSPLPPTSGSPIDTQYF. The chain has TRBV18 and TRBJ2-3, with 12 bases that match TRBD2. The CDR3 covers 19 residues. The germline V gene has CDR1 KGHSH and CDR2 LQKENI. The junction had 15 bases not matched to a gene; V was cut back by 3 bases and J by 5 bases.

The V and J genes are TRBV7-9 and TRBJ2-2, with a tentative D call TRBD1 (6 bases). The germline V gene has CDR1 SEHNR and CDR2 FQNEAQ (reference sequence). Trimming left V 1 base short and J 1 base short, with 16 bases between. This CDR3 contains 18 residues. The DNA of the CDR3 is TGTGCCAGCAGCTTAGAGGCAGGGGCGAGCTTGAACACCGGGGAGCTGTTTTTT. Protein product: CASSLEAGASLNTGELFF. The whole variable domain, filled in from reference TRBV7-9 and TRBJ2-2, reads DTGVSQNPRHKITKRGQNVTFRCDPISEHNRLYWYRQTLGQGPEFLTYFQNEAQLEKSRLLSDRFSAERPKGSFSTLEIQRTEQGDSAMYLCASSLEAGASLNTGELFFGEGSRLTVL.

The gene calls are TRBV7-2 and TRBJ1-4; D uncertain. The ends were cut back, 4 bases at V and 8 bases at J, with 20 bases in the middle. The CDR3 consists of 16 residues. Germline V CDR1 and CDR2: SGHTA, FQGNSA. The CDR3 is CASSSGQRTGGEKLFF. CDR3 coding DNA: TGTGCCAGCAGCTCGGGTCAGCGGACGGGAGGAGAAAAACTGTTTTTT.

The chain employs TRBV19 and TRBJ2-1; possibly TRBD2 for D (5 bases). The CDR3 totals 16 residues. Germline CDR1 LNHDA, CDR2 SQIVND (reference sequence). V lost 5 bases and J 4 bases, leaving 18 bases between the germline ends. The CDR3 DNA reads as TGTGCCAGTAGTCTCAAGCGGAACCCTTCTTACAATGAGCAGTTCTTC. As protein: CASSLKRNPSYNEQFF.

The chain recombines TRBV7-9 with TRBJ2-1; 9 bases agree with TRBD2. J was trimmed by 0 bases and V by 6 bases; bases with no gene match: 3. The CDR3 is 15 amino acids. From germline, CDR1 is SEHNR and CDR2 FQNEAQ (reference sequence). CDR3 region: CASSLLAGSYNEQFF. The CDR3 DNA reads TGTGCCAGCAGTCTACTAGCGGGCTCCTACAATGAGCAGTTCTTC.

The V gene is TRBV6-1, the J gene TRBJ2-3; D is unresolved. Trimming stripped 6 bases from V and 2 bases from J, with 12 bases between. From germline, CDR1 is MNHNS and CDR2 SASEGT. The CDR3 contains 14 residues. This CDR3 is CASRQGGTTDTQYF. The CDR3 DNA follows: TGTGCCAGCAGACAAGGCGGAACCACAGATACGCAGTATTTT.

V gene TRBV6-6 combines with J gene TRBJ2-7, with TRBD1 matching over 7 bases. Germline trimming cut 5 bases from V and 5 bases from J; bases unmatched to any gene: 6. The V gene's germline CDR1 is MNHNY and CDR2 SVGAGI (reference sequence). The CDR3 consists of 13 residues. The CDR3 coding sequence is TGTGCCAGCAGTCAACAGGGGCCCAACGAGCAGTACTTC. Its protein product is CASSQQGPNEQYF.

The CDR3 DNA reads as TGCAGCGTTGAAGAGGGGGGGGTAGCAGGTGGAACTTACGAGCAGTACTTC. Protein: CSVEEGGVAGGTYEQYF. The chain has TRBV29-1 and TRBJ2-7; 7 bases match TRBD2. Trimming at V came to 0 bases and at J to 4 bases, leaving 15 bases not matched to a gene. From germline, CDR1 is SQVTM and CDR2 ANQGSEA. The CDR3 has 17 amino acids.

The chain is built from TRBV5-6 and TRBJ2-1; 14 bases are a match to TRBD2. The junction had 4 bases not matched to a gene; V was cut back by 5 bases and J by 0 bases. The CDR3 is 17 amino acids. Germline V lookup: CDR1 SGHDT, CDR2 YYEEEE. In DNA form, the CDR3 reads TGTGCCAGCAGTGCCGGGACTAGCGGGAGCTCCTACAATGAGCAGTTCTTC. Protein: CASSAGTSGSSYNEQFF.

The chain links TRBV21-1 to TRBJ2-5; TRBD2, as called in the table, went unchecked against the DNA. TRBV21-1 corresponds to a pseudogene. The CDR3 covers 19 residues. CDR3 protein: CASSKDGTDKTSGTETQYF. The CDR3 DNA reads as TGTGCCAGCAGCAAAGACGGTACAGACAAGACTAGCGGGACGGAGACCCAGTACTTC.

The chain links TRBV7-3 to TRBJ2-1, with TRBD2 as a possible D gene (6 bases). The CDR3 is 14 amino acids. V was clipped by 6 bases and J by 8 bases, with 17 bases between them. Looked up from germline, CDR1 is SGHTA and CDR2 is FQGTGA. CDR3 in DNA: TGTGCCAGCAGTTTCGGGGGAGGATCCTATGAGCAGTTCTTC. Its translation: CASSFGGGSYEQFF.

The DNA for the CDR3 is TGTGCCAGCAGCTCAAGCGGGAGGGCCCCCGGGGAGCTGTTTTTT. This gives the protein CASSSSGRAPGELFF. This sequence joins TRBV2 and TRBJ2-2, with TRBD2 identical over 10 bases. The V segment lost 6 bases and the J segment 6 bases; nucleotides outside the gene matches: 7. The CDR3 length is 15 residues. Germline lookup yields CDR1 SNHLY and CDR2 FYNNEI.